This note documents a single T cell receptor (beta chain) sequence. The record originates from a study of CD8 T cells in Susac syndrome. The CDR3 is 14 amino acids. V was clipped by 4 bases and J by 1 base; unmatched bases: 1. Germline V lookup: CDR1 GTSNPN, CDR2 SVGIG (reference sequence). RNA, at roughly 0.5 to 1 ug, was reverse transcribed with random hexamers. TCRdb independently ran MiXCR on the immunoSEQ multiplex PCR reads; one entry per CDR3 protein. The table shows around 46,000 distinct CDR3 sequences, with over 90% occurring only once. Sample: CD8+ T cells from PBMCs. The TCR originated in a human donor in good health. V is TRBV30 and J is TRBJ2-2, with 9 bases identical to TRBD1. CDR3 DNA sequence: TGTGCCTGGACGACAGGGGGGAACACCGGGGAGCTGTTTTTT. It specifies CAWTTGGNTGELFF.